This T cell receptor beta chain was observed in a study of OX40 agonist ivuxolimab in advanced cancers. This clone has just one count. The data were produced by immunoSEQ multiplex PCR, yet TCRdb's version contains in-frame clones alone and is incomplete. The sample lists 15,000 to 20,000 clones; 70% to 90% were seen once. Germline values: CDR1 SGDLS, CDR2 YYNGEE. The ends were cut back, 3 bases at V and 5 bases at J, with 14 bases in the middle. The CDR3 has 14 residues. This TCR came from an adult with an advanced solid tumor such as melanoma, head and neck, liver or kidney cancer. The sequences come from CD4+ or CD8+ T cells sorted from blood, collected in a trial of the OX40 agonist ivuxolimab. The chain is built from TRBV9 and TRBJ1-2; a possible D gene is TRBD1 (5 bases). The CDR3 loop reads CASSGGGDWYGYTF. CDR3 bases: TGTGCCAGCAGCGGAGGAGGGGATTGGTATGGCTACACCTTC.